This T cell receptor (beta chain) was profiled in a study of tumor and adjacent non-tumor tissue in lung cancer. On this clonotype itself: Its antigen remains unidentified.

J gave up 8 bases and V 6 bases, and 13 bases lay outside the gene matches. Germline V gene lookup returns CDR1 SGHAT and CDR2 FQNNGV. The CDR3 is 14 amino acids. Findings and caveats of the study: Compared with tumor, normal lung showed significantly lower TCR diversity.

A modified ARM-PCR protocol with three rounds of nested PCR amplified TCRbeta. TCRdb reanalysed the multiplex PCR reads using MiXCR and keeps one entry per CDR3 protein. This sample carries under 95,000 distinct CDR3 sequences, around 71% of them seen once, and the ten largest clones take 18%. RNA was extracted from bulk tissue without any cell sorting. The sequencing input was lung tumor tissue. The V call is TRBV11-2, the J call TRBJ2-7; 7 positions match TRBD2. The receptor comes from a man in his sixties with non-small cell lung cancer. The CDR3 DNA sequence: TGTGCCAGCAGTCTCGGGGAGCGGGGATACAAGCAGTACTTC. Residues: CASSLGERGYKQYF.